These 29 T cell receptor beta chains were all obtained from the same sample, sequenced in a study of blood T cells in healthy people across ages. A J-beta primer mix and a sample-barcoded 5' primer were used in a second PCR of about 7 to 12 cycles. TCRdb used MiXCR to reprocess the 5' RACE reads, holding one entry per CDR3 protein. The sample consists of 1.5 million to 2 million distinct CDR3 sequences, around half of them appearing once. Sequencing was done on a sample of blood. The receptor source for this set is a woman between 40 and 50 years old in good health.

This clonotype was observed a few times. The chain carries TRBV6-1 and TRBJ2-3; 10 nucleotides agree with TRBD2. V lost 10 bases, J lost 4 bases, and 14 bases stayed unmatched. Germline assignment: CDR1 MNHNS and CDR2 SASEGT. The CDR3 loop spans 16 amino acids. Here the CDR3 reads CATVALAGVAADTQYF. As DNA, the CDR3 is TGTGCCACCGTAGCTCTAGCGGGGGTGGCCGCAGATACGCAGTATTTT.

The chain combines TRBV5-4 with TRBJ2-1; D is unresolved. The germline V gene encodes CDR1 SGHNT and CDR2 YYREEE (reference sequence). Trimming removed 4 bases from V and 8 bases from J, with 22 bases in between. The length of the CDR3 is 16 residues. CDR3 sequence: CASSIPPGSGDYEQFF. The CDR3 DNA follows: TGTGCCAGCAGCATACCCCCAGGAAGTGGAGACTATGAGCAGTTCTTC.

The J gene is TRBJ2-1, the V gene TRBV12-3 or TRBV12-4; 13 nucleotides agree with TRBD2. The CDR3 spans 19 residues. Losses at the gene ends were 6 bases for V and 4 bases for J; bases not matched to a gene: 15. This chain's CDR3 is CASSQWTSGGGSWYNEQFF. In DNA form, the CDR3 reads TGTGCCAGCAGCCAATGGACTAGCGGGGGCGGATCGTGGTACAATGAGCAGTTCTTC.

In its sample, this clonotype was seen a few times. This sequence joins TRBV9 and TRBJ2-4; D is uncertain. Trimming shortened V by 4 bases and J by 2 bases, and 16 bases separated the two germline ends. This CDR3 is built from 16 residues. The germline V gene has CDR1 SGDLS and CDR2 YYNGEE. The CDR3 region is CASSPPLGITKNIQYF. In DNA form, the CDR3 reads TGTGCCAGCAGCCCCCCCCTGGGGATAACCAAAAACATTCAGTACTTC.

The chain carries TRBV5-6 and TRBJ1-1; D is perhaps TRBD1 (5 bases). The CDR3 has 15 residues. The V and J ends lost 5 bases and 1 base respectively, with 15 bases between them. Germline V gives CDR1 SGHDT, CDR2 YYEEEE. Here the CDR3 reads CASRKAGTQNTEAFF. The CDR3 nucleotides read TGTGCCAGCAGAAAGGCCGGGACCCAGAACACTGAAGCTTTCTTT.

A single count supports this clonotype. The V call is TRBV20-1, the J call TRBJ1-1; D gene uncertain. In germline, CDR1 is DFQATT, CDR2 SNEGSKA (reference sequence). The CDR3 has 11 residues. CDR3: CVPSQNTEAFF. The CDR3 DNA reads TGCGTACCATCCCAGAACACTGAAGCTTTCTTT.

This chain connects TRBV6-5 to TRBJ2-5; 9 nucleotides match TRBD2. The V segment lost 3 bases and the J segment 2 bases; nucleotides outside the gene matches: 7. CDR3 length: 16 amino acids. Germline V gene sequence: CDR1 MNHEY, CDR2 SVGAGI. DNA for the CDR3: TGTGCCAGCAGTTATGCTAGCGGGGTAGGGCAAGAGACCCAGTACTTC. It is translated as CASSYASGVGQETQYF.

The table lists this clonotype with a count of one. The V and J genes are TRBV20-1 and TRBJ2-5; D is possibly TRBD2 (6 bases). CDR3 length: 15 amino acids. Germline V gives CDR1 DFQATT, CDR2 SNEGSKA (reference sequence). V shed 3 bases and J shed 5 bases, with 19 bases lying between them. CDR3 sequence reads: CSASPTPGSGETQYF. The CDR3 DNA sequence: TGCAGTGCTAGCCCTACACCCGGGAGTGGGGAGACCCAGTACTTC.

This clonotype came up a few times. CDR3 sequence (DNA): TGCAGTGCCGCCCGGCTAGCGGGGGGACAAGAGACCCAGTACTTC. This translates into CSAARLAGGQETQYF. The genes are TRBV20-1 and TRBJ2-5; 11 nucleotides align to TRBD2. Germline CDR1 DFQATT, CDR2 SNEGSKA (reference sequence). CDR3 length equals 15 residues. V shed 6 bases, J shed 2 bases, and the junction held 8 bases outside the gene matches.

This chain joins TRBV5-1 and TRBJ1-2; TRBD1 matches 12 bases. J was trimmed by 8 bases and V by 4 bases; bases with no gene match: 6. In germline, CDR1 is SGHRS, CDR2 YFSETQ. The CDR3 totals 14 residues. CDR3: CASSRDRGLEGYTF. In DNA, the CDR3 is TGCGCCAGCAGCCGGGACAGGGGGCTGGAGGGCTACACCTTC.

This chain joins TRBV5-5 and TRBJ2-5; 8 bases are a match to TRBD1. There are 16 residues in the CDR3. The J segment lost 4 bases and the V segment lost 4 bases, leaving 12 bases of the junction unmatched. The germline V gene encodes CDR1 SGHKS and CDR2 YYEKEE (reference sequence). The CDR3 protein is CASSPRTGMGGETQYF. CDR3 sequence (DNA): TGTGCCAGCAGCCCGAGGACAGGGATGGGAGGAGAGACCCAGTACTTC.

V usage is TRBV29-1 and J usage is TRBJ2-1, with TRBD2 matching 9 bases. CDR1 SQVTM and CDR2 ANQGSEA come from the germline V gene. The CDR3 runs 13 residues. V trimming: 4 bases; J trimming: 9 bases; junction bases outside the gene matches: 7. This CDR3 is CSVGRGGRVEQFF. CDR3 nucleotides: TGCAGCGTTGGGCGGGGGGGCCGTGTTGAGCAGTTCTTC.

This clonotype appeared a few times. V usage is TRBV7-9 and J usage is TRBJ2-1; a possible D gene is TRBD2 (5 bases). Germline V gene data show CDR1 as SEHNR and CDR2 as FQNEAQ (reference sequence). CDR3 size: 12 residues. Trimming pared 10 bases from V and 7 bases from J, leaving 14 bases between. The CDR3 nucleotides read TGTGCCATCGGCCCGACTACTAATGAGCAGTTCTTC. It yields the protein CAIGPTTNEQFF.

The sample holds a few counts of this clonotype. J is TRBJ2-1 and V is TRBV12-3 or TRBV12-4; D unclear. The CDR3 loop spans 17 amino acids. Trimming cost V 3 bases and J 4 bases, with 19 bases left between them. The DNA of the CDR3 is TGTGCCAGCAGTTTCCCCTTCAGGAACAACCCTTACAATGAGCAGTTCTTC. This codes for CASSFPFRNNPYNEQFF.

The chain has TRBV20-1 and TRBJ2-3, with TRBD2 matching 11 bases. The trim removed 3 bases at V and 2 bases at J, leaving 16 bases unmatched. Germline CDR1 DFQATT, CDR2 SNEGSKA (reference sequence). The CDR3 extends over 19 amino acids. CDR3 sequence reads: CSASPLAGGTYTYTDTQYF. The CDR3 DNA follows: TGCAGTGCTAGCCCCCTAGCGGGGGGAACCTACACTTACACAGATACGCAGTATTTT.

The CDR3 DNA reads as TGTGCCAGCAGCTTAGGCAGCGGGGGGGCAGATGATACGCAGTATTTT. Its translation: CASSLGSGGADDTQYF. The V call is TRBV7-2, the J call TRBJ2-3, with 10 bases aligning to TRBD2. CDR3 size: 16 residues. Germline V gene data show CDR1 as SGHTA and CDR2 as FQGNSA. V shed 1 base and J 6 bases; nucleotides not matched to a gene: 7.

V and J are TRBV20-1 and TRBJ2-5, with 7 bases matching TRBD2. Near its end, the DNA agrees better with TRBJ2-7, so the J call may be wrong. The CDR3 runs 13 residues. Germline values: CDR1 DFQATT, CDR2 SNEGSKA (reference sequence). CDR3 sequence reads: CSARGRTSYEQYF. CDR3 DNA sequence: TGCAGTGCTAGAGGGAGGACTAGTTACGAGCAGTACTTC.

CDR3 coding DNA: TGTGCCAGCAGCTTAGGGGCAGTGGAAAAACTGTTTTTT. Its protein is CASSLGAVEKLFF. The chain joins TRBV7-2 to TRBJ1-4; D not certain. V was pared by 1 base and J by 8 bases, with 8 bases between. CDR3 size: 13 residues. In germline, CDR1 is SGHTA, CDR2 FQGNSA.

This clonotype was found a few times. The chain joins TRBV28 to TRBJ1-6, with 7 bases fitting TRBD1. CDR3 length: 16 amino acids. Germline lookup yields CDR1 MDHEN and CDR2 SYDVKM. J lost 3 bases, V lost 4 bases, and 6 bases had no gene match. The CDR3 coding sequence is TGTGCCAGCAGTTCGATCGGGACAGTCTATAATTCACCCCTCCACTTT. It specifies CASSSIGTVYNSPLHF.

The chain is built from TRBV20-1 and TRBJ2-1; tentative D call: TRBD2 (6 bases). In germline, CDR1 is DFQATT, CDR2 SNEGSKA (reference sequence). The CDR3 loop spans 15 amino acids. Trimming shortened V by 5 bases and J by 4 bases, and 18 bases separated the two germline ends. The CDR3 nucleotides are TGCAGTGCTCTTGCCTCAGCGGGCACATACAATGAGCAGTTCTTC. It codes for CSALASAGTYNEQFF.

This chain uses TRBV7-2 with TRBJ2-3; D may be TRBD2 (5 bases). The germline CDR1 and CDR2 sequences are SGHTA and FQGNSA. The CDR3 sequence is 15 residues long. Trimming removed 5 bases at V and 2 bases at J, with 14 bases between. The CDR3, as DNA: TGTGCCAGCAGCGGGCGTTGGGAGTACACAGATACGCAGTATTTT. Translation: CASSGRWEYTDTQYF.

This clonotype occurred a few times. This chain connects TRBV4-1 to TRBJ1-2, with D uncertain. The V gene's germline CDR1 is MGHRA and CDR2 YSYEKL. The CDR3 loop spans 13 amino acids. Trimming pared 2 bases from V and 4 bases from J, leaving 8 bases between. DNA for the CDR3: TGCGCCAGCAGCCAAAGCGGATTCTATGGCTACACCTTC. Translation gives CASSQSGFYGYTF.

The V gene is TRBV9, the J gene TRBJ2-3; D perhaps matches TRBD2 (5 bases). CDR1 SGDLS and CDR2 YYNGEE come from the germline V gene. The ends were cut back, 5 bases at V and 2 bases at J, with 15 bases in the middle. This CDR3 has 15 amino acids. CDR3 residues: CASSGSPATTDTQYF. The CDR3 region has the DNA TGTGCCAGCAGTGGGAGTCCCGCTACCACAGATACGCAGTATTTT.

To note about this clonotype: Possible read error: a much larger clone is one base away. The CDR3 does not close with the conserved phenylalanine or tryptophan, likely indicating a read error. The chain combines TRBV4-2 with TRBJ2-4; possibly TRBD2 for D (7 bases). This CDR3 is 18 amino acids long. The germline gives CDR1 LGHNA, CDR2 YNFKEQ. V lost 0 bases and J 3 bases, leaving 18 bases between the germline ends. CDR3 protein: CASSQDLQGRAGKNIQYY. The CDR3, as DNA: TGTGCCAGCAGCCAAGATTTGCAGGGGAGGGCCGGCAAAAACATTCAGTACTAC.

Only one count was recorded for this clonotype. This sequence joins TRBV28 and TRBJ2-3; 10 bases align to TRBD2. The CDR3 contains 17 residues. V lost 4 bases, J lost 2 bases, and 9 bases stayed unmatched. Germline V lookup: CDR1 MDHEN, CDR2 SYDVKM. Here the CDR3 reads CASSSPSGGADTDTQYF. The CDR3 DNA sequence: TGTGCCAGCAGTTCCCCGAGCGGGGGGGCTGACACAGATACGCAGTATTTT.

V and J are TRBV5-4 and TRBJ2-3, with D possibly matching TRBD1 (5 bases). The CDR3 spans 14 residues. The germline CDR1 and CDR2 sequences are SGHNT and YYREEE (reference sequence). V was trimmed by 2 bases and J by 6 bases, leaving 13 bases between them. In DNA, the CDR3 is TGTGCCAGCAGCTTTAAATTAGGGGCGGATACGCAGTATTTT. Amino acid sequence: CASSFKLGADTQYF.

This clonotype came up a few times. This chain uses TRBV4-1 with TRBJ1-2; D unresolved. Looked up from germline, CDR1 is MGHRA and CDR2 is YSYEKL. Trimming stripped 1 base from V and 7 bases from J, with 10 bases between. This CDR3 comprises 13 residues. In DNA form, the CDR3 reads TGCGCCAGCAGCCAAGGGTCTAATCGTGGCTACACCTTC. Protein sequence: CASSQGSNRGYTF.

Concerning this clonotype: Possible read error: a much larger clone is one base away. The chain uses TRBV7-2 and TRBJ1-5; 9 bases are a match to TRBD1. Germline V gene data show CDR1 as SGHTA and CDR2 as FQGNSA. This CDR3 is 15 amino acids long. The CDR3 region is CASGLGGQGNQPQHF. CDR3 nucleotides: TGTGCCAGCGGCTTAGGGGGACAGGGAAATCAGCCCCAGCATTTT.

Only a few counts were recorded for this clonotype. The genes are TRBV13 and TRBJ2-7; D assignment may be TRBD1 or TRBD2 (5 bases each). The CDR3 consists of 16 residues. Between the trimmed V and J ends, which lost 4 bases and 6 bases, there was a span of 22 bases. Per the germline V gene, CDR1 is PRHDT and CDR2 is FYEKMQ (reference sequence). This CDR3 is CASSSRAGTYRREQYF. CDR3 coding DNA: TGTGCCAGCAGCTCAAGGGCCGGGACCTATAGGCGCGAGCAGTACTTC. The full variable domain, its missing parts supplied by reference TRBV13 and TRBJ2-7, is AAGVIQSPRHLIKEKRETATLKCYPIPRHDTVYWYQQGPGQDPQFLISFYEKMQSDKGSIPDRFSAQQFSDYHSELNMSSLELGDSALYFCASSSRAGTYRREQYFGPGTRLTVT.